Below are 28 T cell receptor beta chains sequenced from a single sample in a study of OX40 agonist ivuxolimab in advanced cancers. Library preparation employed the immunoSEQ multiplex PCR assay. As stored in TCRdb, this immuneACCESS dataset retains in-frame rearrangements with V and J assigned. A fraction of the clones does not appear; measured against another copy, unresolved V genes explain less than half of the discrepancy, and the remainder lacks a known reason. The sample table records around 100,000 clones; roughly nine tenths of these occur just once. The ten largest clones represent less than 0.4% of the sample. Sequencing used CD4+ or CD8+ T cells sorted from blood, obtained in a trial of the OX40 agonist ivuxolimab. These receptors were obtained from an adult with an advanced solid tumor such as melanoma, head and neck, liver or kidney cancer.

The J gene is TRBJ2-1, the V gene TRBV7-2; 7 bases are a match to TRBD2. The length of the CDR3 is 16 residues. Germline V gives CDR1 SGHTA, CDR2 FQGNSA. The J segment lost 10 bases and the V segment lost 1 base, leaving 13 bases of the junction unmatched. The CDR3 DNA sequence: TGTGCCAGCAGCTTAGATGGGGCGGGAGTAGGCCGCGAGCAGTTCTTC. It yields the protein CASSLDGAGVGREQFF.

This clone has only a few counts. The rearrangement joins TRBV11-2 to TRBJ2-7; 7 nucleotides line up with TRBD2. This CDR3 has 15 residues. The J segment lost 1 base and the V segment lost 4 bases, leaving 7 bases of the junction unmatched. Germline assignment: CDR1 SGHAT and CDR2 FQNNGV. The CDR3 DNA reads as TGTGCCAGCAGCTCGACAGCGGGGATGTCCTACGAGCAGTACTTC. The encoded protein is CASSSTAGMSYEQYF.

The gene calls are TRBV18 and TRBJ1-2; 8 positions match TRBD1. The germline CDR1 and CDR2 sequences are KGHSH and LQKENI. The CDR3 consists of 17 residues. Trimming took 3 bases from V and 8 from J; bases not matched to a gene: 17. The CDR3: CASSPDPGGQGVWGYTF. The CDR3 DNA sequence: TGTGCCAGCTCACCCGACCCAGGCGGACAGGGAGTCTGGGGCTACACCTTC.

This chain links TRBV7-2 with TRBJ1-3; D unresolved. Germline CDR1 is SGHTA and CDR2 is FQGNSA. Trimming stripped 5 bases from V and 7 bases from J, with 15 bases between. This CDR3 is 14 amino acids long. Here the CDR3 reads CASSRETGRNTIYF. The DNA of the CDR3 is TGTGCCAGCAGCCGCGAGACCGGGAGGAACACCATATATTTT.

The CDR3 coding sequence is TGTGCCAGCGATCCTACCCGGGGACAGGGCGACTACGAGCAGTACTTC. As protein: CASDPTRGQGDYEQYF. This chain connects TRBV18 to TRBJ2-7, with 9 bases lining up with TRBD1. Unmatched junction bases numbered 14, after V lost 8 bases and J lost 3 bases. The CDR3 sequence is 16 residues long. In germline, CDR1 is KGHSH, CDR2 LQKENI.

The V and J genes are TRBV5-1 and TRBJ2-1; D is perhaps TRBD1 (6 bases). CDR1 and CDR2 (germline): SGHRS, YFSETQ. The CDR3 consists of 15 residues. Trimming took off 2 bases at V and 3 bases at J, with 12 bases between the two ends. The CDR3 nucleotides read TGCGCCAGCAGCTTTATCGGGACAAGCTACAATGAGCAGTTCTTC. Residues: CASSFIGTSYNEQFF.

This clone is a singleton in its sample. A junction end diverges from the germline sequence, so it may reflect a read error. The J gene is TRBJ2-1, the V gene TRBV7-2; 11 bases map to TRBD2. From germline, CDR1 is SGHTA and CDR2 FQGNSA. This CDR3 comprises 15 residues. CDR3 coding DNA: TGTGCCAGCAGGTTAGCGGGAGGGAGGTACAATGAGCAGTTCTTC. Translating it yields CASRLAGGRYNEQFF.

CDR3: CASSAIGTYTDTQYF. The CDR3 DNA follows: TGTGCCAGCAGCGCGATCGGGACTTACACAGATACGCAGTATTTT. This chain connects TRBV9 to TRBJ2-3; a possible D gene is TRBD2 (6 bases). Germline V lookup: CDR1 SGDLS, CDR2 YYNGEE. CDR3 length: 15 amino acids. V shed 3 bases and J shed 2 bases, with 13 bases lying between them.

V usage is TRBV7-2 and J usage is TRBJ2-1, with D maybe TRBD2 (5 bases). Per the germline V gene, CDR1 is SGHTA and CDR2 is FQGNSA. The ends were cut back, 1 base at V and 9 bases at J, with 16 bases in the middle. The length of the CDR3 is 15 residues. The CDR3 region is CASSLGGRLATEQFF. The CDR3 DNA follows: TGTGCCAGCAGCTTAGGAGGGCGGCTAGCTACTGAGCAGTTCTTC.

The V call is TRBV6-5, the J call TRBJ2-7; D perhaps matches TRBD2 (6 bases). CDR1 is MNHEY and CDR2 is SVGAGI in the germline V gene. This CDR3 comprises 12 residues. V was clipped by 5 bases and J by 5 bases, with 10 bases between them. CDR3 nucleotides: TGTGCCAGCAGTGCTCCTAGCGACGAGCAGTACTTC. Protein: CASSAPSDEQYF.

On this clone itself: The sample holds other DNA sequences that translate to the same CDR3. The CDR3: CSVEVVYGYTF. The CDR3 DNA is TGCAGCGTTGAAGTTGTATATGGCTACACCTTC. V gene TRBV29-1 combines with J gene TRBJ1-2; D call uncertain. The CDR3 consists of 11 residues. The germline V gene has CDR1 SQVTM and CDR2 ANQGSEA. The V gene lost 1 base and the J gene lost 5 bases, with 5 bases spanning the gap.

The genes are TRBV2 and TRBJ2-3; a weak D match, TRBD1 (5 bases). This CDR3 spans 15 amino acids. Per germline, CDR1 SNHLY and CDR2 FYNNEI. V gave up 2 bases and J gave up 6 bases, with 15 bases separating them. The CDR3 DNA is TGTGCCAGCAGTGAACAGGGCCCTACAAGTGATACGCAGTATTTT. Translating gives CASSEQGPTSDTQYF.

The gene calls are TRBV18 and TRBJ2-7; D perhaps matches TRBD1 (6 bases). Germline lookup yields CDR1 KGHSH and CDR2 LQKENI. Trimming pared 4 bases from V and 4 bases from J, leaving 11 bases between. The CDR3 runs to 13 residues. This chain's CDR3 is CASSLGQYYEQYF. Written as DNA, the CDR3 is TGTGCCAGCTCACTTGGACAGTATTACGAGCAGTACTTC.

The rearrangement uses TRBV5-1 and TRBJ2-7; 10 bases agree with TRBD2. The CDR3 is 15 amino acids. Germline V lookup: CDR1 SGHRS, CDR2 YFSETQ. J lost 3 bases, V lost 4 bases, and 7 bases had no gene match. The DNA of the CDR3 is TGCGCCAGCAGCACCATGCTAGCGGGAGACTACGAGCAGTACTTC. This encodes CASSTMLAGDYEQYF.

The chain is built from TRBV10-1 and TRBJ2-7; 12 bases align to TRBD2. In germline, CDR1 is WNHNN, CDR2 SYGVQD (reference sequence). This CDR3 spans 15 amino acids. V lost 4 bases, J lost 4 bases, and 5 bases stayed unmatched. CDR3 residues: CASSGGTSGRYEQYF. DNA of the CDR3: TGCGCCAGCAGTGGAGGGACTAGCGGGCGATACGAGCAGTACTTC.

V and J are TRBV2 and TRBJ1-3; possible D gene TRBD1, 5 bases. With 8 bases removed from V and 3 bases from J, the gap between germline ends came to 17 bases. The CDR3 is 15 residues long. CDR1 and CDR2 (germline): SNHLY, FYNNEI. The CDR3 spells CASGKGTLDGNTIYF. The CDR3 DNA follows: TGTGCCAGCGGGAAAGGGACTTTGGATGGAAACACCATATATTTT.

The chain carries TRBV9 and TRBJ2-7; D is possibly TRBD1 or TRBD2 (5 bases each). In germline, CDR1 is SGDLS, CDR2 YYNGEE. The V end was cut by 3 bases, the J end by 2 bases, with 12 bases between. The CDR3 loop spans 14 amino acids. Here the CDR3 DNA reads TGTGCCAGCAGCGCCCGGGACGGACCCTACGAGCAGTACTTC. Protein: CASSARDGPYEQYF.

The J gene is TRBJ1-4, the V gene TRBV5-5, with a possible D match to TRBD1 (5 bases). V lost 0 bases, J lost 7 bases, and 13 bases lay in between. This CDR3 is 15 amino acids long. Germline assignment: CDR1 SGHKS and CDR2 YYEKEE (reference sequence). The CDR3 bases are TGTGCCAGCAGCTTGGACGGGGGTCGGGGTGAAAAACTGTTTTTT. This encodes CASSLDGGRGEKLFF.

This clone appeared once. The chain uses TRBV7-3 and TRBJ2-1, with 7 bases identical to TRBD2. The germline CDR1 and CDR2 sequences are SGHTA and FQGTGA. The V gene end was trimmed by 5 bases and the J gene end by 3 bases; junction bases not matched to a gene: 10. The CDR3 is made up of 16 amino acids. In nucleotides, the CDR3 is TGTGCCAGCAGCCCCGGGGGGTTAGCGGTCTACAATGAGCAGTTCTTC. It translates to CASSPGGLAVYNEQFF. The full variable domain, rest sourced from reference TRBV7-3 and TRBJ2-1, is GAGVSQTPSNKVTEKGKYVELRCDPISGHTALYWYRQSLGQGPEFLIYFQGTGAADDSGLPNDRFFAVRPEGSVSTLKIQRTERGDSAVYLCASSPGGLAVYNEQFFGPGTRLTVL.

The CDR3 DNA sequence: TGTGCCAGCAGGGGGGCAGGGAACTACGAGCAGTACTTC. It yields the protein CASRGAGNYEQYF. The chain couples TRBV5-6 to TRBJ2-7; possible D gene TRBD1, 6 bases. Germline CDR1 reads SGHDT; CDR2 reads YYEEEE. The length of the CDR3 is 13 residues. V lost 5 bases and J lost 3, with 12 bases in between.

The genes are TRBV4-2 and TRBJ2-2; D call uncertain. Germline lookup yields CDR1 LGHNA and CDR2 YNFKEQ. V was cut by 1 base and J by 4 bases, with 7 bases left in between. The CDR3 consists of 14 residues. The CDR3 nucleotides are TGTGCCAGCAGCCAAGGGAAATCCACCGGGGAGCTGTTTTTT. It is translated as CASSQGKSTGELFF.

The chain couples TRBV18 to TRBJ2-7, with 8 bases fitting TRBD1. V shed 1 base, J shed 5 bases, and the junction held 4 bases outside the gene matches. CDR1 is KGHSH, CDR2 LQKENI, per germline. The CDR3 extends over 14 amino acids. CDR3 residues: CASSPRQGNHEQYF. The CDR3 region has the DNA TGTGCCAGCTCACCACGACAGGGGAATCACGAGCAGTACTTC.

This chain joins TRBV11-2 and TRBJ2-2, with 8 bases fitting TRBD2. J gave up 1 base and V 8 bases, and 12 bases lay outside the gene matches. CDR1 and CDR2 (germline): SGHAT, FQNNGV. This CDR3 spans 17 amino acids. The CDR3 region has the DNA TGTGCCAGCCGTCCTAGCGGGTATTCCTGGAACACCGGGGAGCTGTTTTTT. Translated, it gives CASRPSGYSWNTGELFF.

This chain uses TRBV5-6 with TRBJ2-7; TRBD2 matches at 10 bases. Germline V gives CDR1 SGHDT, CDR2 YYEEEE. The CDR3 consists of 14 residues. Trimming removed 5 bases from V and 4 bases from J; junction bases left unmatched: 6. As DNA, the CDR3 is TGTGCCAGCAGGCCTAGCGGGAGTCGGTACGAGCAGTACTTC. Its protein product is CASRPSGSRYEQYF.

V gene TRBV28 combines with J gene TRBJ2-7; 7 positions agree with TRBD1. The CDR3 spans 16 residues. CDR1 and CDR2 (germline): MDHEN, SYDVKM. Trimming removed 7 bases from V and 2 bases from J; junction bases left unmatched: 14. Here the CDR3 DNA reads TGTGCCAGCATTTCAAGGGCCAGGACAGGCCCCTACGAGCAGTACTTC. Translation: CASISRARTGPYEQYF. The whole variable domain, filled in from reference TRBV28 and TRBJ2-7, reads DVKVTQSSRYLVKRTGEKVFLECVQDMDHENMFWYRQDPGLGLRLIYFSYDVKMKEKGDIPEGYSVSREKKERFSLILESASTNQTSMYLCASISRARTGPYEQYFGPGTRLTVT.

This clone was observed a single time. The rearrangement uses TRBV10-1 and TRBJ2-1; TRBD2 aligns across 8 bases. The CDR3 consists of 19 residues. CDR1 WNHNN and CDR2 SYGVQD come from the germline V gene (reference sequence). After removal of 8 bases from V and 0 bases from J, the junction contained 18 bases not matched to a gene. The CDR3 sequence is CASQSLAFAGGPSYNEQFF. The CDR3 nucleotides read TGCGCCAGCCAATCTTTAGCGTTCGCGGGAGGTCCCTCCTACAATGAGCAGTTCTTC.

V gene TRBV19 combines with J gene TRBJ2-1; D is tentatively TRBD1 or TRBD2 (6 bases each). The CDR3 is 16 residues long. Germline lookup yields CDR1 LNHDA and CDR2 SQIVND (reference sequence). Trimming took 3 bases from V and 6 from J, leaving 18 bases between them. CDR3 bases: TGTGCCAGTAGTATTCGGGGGCAGGGGCAGTTCAATGAGCAGTTCTTC. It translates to CASSIRGQGQFNEQFF.

CDR3 coding DNA: TGTGCCATCAGTGAGATAGGGACAGTCGGAAACACCATATATTTT. It is translated as CAISEIGTVGNTIYF. The V gene is TRBV10-3, the J gene TRBJ1-3; 7 nucleotides align to TRBD1. Germline V gives CDR1 ENHRY, CDR2 SYGVKD. The V segment lost 2 bases and the J segment 4 bases; nucleotides outside the gene matches: 5. CDR3 length: 15 residues.